This T cell receptor (beta chain) came from a study of control samples from healthy donors and cancer patients. The method was immunoSEQ multiplex PCR; TCRdb's version includes in-frame clones alone and lacks a portion of them. The data show 25,000 or so clones, with 65% to 90% seen just once and less than 8% held by the top ten. This CDR3 region has 14 residues. The V gene lost 4 bases and the J gene lost 4 bases, with 12 bases spanning the gap. Looked up from germline, CDR1 is SGHNT and CDR2 is YYREEE (reference sequence). This chain links TRBV5-4 with TRBJ1-5; no clear D. The sample consisted of PBMCs. The TCR sequence derives from a woman aged 55-69 years with head and neck cancer. CDR3 amino acids: CASSQAGMNQPQHF. The CDR3 nucleotides read TGTGCCAGCAGCCAGGCGGGGATGAATCAGCCCCAGCATTTT. Filled out from reference TRBV5-4 and TRBJ1-5, the complete variable domain reads ETGVTQSPTHLIKTRGQQVTLRCSSQSGHNTVSWYQQALGQGPQFIFQYYREEENGRGNFPPRFSGLQFPNYSSELNVNALELDDSALYLCASSQAGMNQPQHFGDGTRLSIL.